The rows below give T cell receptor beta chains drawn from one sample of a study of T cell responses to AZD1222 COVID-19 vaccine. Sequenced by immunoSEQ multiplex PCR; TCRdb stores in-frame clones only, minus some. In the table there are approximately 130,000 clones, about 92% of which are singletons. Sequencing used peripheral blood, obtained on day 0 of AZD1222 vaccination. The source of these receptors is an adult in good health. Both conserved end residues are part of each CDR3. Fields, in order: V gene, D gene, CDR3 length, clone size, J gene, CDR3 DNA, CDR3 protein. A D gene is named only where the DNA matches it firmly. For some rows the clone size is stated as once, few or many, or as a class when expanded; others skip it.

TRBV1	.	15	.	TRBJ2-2	TGCACCAGCCTTCGACTAGCGGGAGGAGCCGGGGAGCTGTTTTTT	CTSLRLAGGAGELFF
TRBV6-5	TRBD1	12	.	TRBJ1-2	TGTGCCAGCGGGACAGCGAACTATGGCTACACCTTC	CASGTANYGYTF
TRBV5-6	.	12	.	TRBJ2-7	TGTGCCAGCAGCTCGGGTCCCCTGGAGCAGTACTTC	CASSSGPLEQYF
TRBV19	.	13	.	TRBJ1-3	TGTGCCAGTAGTAGACCACAGGGACTCACCATATATTTT	CASSRPQGLTIYF
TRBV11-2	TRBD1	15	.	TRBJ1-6	TGTGCCAGCAGCCTCAGGGGGCTAAAAGGATCACCCCTCCACTTT	CASSLRGLKGSPLHF
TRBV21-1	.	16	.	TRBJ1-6	TGTGCCAGCAGCACAAAAGTCTCAGGGGGCCTCTCACCCCTCCACTTT	CASSTKVSGGLSPLHF
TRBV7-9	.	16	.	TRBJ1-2	TGTGCCAGCAGCTTAGCTCTCCAGGGGCCAGACTATGGCTACACCTTC	CASSLALQGPDYGYTF
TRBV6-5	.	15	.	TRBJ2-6	TGTGCCAGCAGTTCCCCCCGGGCTGGGGCCAACGTCCTGACTTTC	CASSSPRAGANVLTF
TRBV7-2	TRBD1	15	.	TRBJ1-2	TGTGCCAGCAGCCCCGGGACAGGAATGAACTATGGCTACACCTTC	CASSPGTGMNYGYTF
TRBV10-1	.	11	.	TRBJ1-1	TGCGCCAGCAGGGGTTACACTGAAGCTTTCTTT	CASRGYTEAFF
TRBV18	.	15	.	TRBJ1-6	TGTGCCAGCTCACGGGGACCCCCGGGAAATTCACCCCTCCACTTT	CASSRGPPGNSPLHF
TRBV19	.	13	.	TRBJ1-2	TGTGCCACCCGGGGGGGTCGGGGCTATGGCTACACCTTC	CATRGGRGYGYTF
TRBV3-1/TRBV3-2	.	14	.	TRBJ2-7	TGTGCCAGCAGCCAAGAGTTTAGGGGCCACGAGCAGTACTTC	CASSQEFRGHEQYF
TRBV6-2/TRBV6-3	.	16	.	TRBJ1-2	TGTGCCAGCAGTTATCCGATCGATGGGTTTAACTATGGCTACACCTTC	CASSYPIDGFNYGYTF
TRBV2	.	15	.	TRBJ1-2	TGTGCCAGCAGTGAAGATGGACGGGTTAACTATGGCTACACCTTC	CASSEDGRVNYGYTF
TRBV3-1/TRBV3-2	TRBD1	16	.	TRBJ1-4	TGTGCCAGCAGCCAACCCACAGGGGGCGCAAATGAAAAACTGTTTTTT	CASSQPTGGANEKLFF
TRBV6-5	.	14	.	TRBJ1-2	TGTGCCAGCAGCCCCCGAGGGATTAGAAATGGCTACACCTTC	CASSPRGIRNGYTF
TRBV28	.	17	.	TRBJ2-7	TGTGCCAGCAGTCCCCATTTCGGGAGTTCGATGAACTACGAGCAGTACTTC	CASSPHFGSSMNYEQYF
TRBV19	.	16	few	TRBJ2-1	TGTGCCAGTAGTATAAGGGAAAGGTATTCATACAATGAGCAGTTCTTC	CASSIRERYSYNEQFF
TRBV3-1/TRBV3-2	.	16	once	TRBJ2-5	TGTGCCAGCAGCCCCTTGGTCGGGAAATCCCAAGAGACCCAGTACTTC	CASSPLVGKSQETQYF
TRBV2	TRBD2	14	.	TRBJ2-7	TGTGCCTCACTTACTAGCGGGAGGGGGTACGAGCAGTACTTC	CASLTSGRGYEQYF
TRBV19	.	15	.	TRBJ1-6	TGTGCCAGTAGTACGAGACCCGCGGGTAATTCACCCCTCCACTTT	CASSTRPAGNSPLHF